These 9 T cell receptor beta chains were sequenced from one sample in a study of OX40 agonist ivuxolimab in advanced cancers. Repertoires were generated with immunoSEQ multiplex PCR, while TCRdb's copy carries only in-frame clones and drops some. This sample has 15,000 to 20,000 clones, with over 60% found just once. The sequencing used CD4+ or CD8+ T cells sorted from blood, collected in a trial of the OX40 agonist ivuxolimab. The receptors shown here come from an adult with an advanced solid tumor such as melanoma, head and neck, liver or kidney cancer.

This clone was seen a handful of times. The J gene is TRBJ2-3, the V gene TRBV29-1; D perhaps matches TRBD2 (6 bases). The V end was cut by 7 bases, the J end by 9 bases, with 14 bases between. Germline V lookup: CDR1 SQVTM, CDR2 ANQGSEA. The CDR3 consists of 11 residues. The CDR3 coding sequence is TGCAGCGCCGATCCCCGGGGGACGCAGTATTTT. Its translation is CSADPRGTQYF.

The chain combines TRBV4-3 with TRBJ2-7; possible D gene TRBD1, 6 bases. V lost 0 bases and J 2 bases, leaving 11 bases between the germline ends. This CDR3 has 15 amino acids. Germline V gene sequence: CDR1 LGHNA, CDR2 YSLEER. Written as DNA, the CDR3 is TGCGCCAGCAGCCAAGAAGAGGCAGGGGCCTACGAGCAGTACTTC. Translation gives CASSQEEAGAYEQYF.

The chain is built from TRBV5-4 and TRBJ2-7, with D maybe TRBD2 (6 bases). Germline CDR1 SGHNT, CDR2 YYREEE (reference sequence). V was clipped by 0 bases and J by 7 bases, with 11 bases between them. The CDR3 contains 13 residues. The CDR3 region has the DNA TGTGCCAGCAGCTTGGGTACCCGGGGGGAGCAGTACTTC. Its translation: CASSLGTRGEQYF.

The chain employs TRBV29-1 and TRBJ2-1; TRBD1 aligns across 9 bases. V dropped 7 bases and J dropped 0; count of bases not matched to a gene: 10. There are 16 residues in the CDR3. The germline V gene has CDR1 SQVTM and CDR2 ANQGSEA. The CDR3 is CSALTGGTDSYNEQFF. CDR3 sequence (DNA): TGCAGCGCCTTGACAGGGGGGACAGACTCCTACAATGAGCAGTTCTTC.

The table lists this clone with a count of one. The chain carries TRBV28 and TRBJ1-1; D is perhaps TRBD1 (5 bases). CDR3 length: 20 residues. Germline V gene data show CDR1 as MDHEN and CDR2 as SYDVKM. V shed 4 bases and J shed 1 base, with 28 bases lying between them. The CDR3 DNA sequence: TGTGCCAGCAGTTCCCCCGTTTCCGGAGCCGGGACCCTCGGGAACACTGAAGCTTTCTTT. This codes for CASSSPVSGAGTLGNTEAFF.

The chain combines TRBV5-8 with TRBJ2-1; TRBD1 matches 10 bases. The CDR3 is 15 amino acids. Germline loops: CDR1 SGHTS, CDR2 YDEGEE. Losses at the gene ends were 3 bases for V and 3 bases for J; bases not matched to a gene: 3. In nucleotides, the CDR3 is TGTGCCAGCAGCTCCGGGACAGGGGTCTACAATGAGCAGTTCTTC. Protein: CASSSGTGVYNEQFF.

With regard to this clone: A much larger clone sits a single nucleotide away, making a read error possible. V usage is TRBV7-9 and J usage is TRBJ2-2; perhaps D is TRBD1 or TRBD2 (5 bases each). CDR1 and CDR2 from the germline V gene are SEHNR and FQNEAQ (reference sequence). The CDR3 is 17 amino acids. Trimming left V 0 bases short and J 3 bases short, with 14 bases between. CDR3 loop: CASSLAGRERDTGELFF. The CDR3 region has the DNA TGTGCCAGCAGCTTAGCGGGCAGGGAGCGCGACACCGGGGAGCTGTTTTTT. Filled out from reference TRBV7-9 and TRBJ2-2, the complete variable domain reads DTGVSQNPRHKITKRGQNVTFRCDPISEHNRLYWYRQTLGQGPEFLTYFQNEAQLEKSRLLSDRFSAERPKGSFSTLEIQRTEQGDSAMYLCASSLAGRERDTGELFFGEGSRLTVL.

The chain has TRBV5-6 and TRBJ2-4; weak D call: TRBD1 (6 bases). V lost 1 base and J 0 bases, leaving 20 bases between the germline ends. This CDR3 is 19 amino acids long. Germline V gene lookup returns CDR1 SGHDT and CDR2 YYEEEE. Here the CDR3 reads CASSLLSGDVLGAKNIQYF. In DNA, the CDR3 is TGTGCCAGCAGCTTGTTATCAGGGGATGTCCTCGGAGCCAAAAACATTCAGTACTTC.

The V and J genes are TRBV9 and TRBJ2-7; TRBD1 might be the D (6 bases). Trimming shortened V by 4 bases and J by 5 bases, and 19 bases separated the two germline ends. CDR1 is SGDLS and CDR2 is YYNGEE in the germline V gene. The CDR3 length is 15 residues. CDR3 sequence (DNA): TGTGCCAGCAGCCCCACCGGGACCCGGACAGACGAGCAGTACTTC. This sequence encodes CASSPTGTRTDEQYF.